The 32 T cell receptor beta chains in this list originate from one sample, sequenced in a study of cytomegalovirus exposure and HLA in healthy donors. Assay: immunoSEQ multiplex PCR; the TCRdb copy retains only in-frame clones and omits some. The sample includes about 49,000 clones, around 91% of them seen just once. Sequences were obtained from PBMCs. The receptors here all came from a man aged 18 to 29 in good health and CMV-seronegative.

The chain couples TRBV5-1 to TRBJ2-5; no reliable D call. Germline CDR1 SGHRS, CDR2 YFSETQ. Trimming stripped 0 bases from V and 5 bases from J, with 11 bases between. The length of the CDR3 is 14 residues. The CDR3 DNA sequence: TGCGCCAGCAGCTTGGCTCTAGGTTGGGAGACCCAGTACTTC. Encoded protein: CASSLALGWETQYF.

V gene TRBV28 combines with J gene TRBJ1-1, with D hard to call. The CDR3 is made up of 14 amino acids. V lost 1 base and J lost 2, with 8 bases in between. Germline CDR1 reads MDHEN; CDR2 reads SYDVKM. The CDR3 region is CASSLSYSNTEAFF. CDR3 nucleotide sequence: TGTGCCAGCAGTTTATCGTACAGTAACACTGAAGCTTTCTTT.

The CDR3 coding sequence is TGTGCCAGCAGCTTAAGTGGGACTCCCACCGGCCCCCCCGGGGAGCTGTTTTTT. It yields the protein CASSLSGTPTGPPGELFF. The chain uses TRBV7-3 and TRBJ2-2, with D possibly being TRBD2 (6 bases). With 1 base removed from V and 6 bases from J, the gap between germline ends came to 21 bases. The CDR3 loop spans 18 amino acids. Germline V lookup: CDR1 SGHTA, CDR2 FQGTGA.

J is TRBJ1-3 and V is TRBV6-1, with D possibly matching TRBD1 (6 bases). With 10 bases removed from V and 2 bases from J, the gap between germline ends came to 9 bases. CDR1 is MNHNS and CDR2 is SASEGT in the germline V gene. The CDR3 covers 12 residues. This chain's CDR3 is CATTGTGNTIYF. CDR3 DNA: TGTGCCACCACAGGGACTGGAAACACCATATATTTT.

This clone was counted once. The chain has TRBV29-1 and TRBJ2-1; possibly TRBD2 for D (5 bases). The CDR3 consists of 13 residues. V lost 0 bases and J lost 8, with 11 bases in between. The germline V gene has CDR1 SQVTM and CDR2 ANQGSEA. CDR3 nucleotides: TGCAGCGTTGAAGAGTTAACTAGGGATGAGCAGTTCTTC. Residues: CSVEELTRDEQFF.

This rearrangement joins TRBV5-5 to TRBJ1-1, with TRBD1 matching 10 bases. V trimming: 2 bases; J trimming: 5 bases; junction bases outside the gene matches: 9. The CDR3 consists of 16 residues. Germline V CDR1 and CDR2: SGHKS, YYEKEE (reference sequence). CDR3 sequence: CASSLRDRGFGTEAFF. The CDR3 DNA sequence: TGTGCCAGCAGCTTAAGGGACAGGGGATTTGGGACTGAAGCTTTCTTT.

A single count supports this clone. The CDR3: CASSPAWSSNQPQHF. The DNA for the CDR3 is TGTGCCAGCAGCCCAGCATGGAGTAGCAATCAGCCCCAGCATTTT. The V call is TRBV7-8, the J call TRBJ1-5; D is unclear. Per germline, CDR1 SGHVS and CDR2 FQNEAQ. The ends were cut back, 5 bases at V and 0 bases at J, with 11 bases in the middle. This CDR3 comprises 15 residues.

CDR3 amino acids: CASSPRREIDEQYF. CDR3 DNA sequence: TGTGCCAGCAGCCCTAGAAGGGAGATTGACGAGCAGTACTTC. V and J are TRBV27 and TRBJ2-7, with D possibly TRBD2 on 5 matching bases. The germline CDR1 and CDR2 sequences are MNHEY and SMNVEV (reference sequence). Trimming took 6 bases from V and 5 from J, leaving 17 bases between them. The CDR3 is 14 residues long.

V and J are TRBV11-2 and TRBJ2-6; D gene ambiguous. The V and J ends lost 1 base and 2 bases respectively, with 3 bases between them. Germline V gene data show CDR1 as SGHAT and CDR2 as FQNNGV. The CDR3 length is 14 residues. The CDR3 here is CASSLGAGANVLTF. CDR3 sequence (DNA): TGTGCCAGCAGCTTAGGAGCTGGGGCCAACGTCCTGACTTTC.

V is TRBV19 and J is TRBJ1-3, with 7 bases aligning to TRBD1. Germline CDR1 LNHDA, CDR2 SQIVND (reference sequence). CDR3 length equals 14 residues. V gave up 3 bases and J gave up 2 bases; unmatched junction bases: 1. The chain's CDR3 is CASSMTGPGNTIYF. The CDR3, as DNA: TGTGCCAGTAGTATGACAGGGCCTGGAAACACCATATATTTT.

The V and J genes are TRBV14 and TRBJ2-2, with 12 bases lining up with TRBD2. After removal of 2 bases from V and 4 bases from J, the junction contained 5 bases not matched to a gene. The CDR3 is 17 amino acids. Germline V gives CDR1 SGHDN, CDR2 FVKESK. CDR3 DNA sequence: TGTGCCAGCAGCCAATATGGACTAGCGGGACGCACCGGGGAGCTGTTTTTT. Residues: CASSQYGLAGRTGELFF. Complete variable domain (other parts from reference TRBV14 and TRBJ2-2): EAGVTQFPSHSVIEKGQTVTLRCDPISGHDNLYWYRRVMGKEIKFLLHFVKESKQDESGMPNNRFLAERTGGTYSTLKVQPAELEDSGVYFCASSQYGLAGRTGELFFGEGSRLTVL.

J is TRBJ2-2 and V is TRBV5-1; weak D call: TRBD2 (6 bases). The germline V gene encodes CDR1 SGHRS and CDR2 YFSETQ. This CDR3 contains 17 residues. Trimming took off 0 bases at V and 0 bases at J, with 12 bases between the two ends. The CDR3 spells CASSLALGGANTGELFF. Here the CDR3 DNA reads TGCGCCAGCAGCTTGGCCCTAGGCGGGGCGAACACCGGGGAGCTGTTTTTT.

Details on this clone: This sample includes further DNA sequences coding for the same CDR3. This chain joins TRBV30 and TRBJ2-1; 11 bases agree with TRBD2. Germline-derived CDR1 and CDR2 are GTSNPN and SVGIG (reference sequence). This CDR3 is 16 amino acids long. CDR3 in amino acids: CALGLAGGIFYNEQFF. In nucleotides, the CDR3 is TGTGCTCTGGGGCTAGCGGGAGGAATCTTCTACAATGAGCAGTTCTTC.

The chain links TRBV10-3 to TRBJ1-1, with TRBD1 identical over 7 bases. Trimming cost V 5 bases and J 1 base; bases outside gene matches: 4. CDR1 is ENHRY, CDR2 SYGVKD, per germline. The CDR3 has 14 amino acids. The CDR3, as DNA: TGTGCCATCAGTCGCCAGGGGGGGAACACTGAAGCTTTCTTT. It codes for CAISRQGGNTEAFF.

V usage is TRBV5-4 and J usage is TRBJ2-1; TRBD2 matches 7 bases. This CDR3 is built from 16 residues. Germline loops: CDR1 SGHNT, CDR2 YYREEE (reference sequence). With 0 bases clipped from V and 4 bases from J, the junction kept 7 bases outside the gene matches. The CDR3 nucleotides read TGTGCCAGCAGCTTGGTATCGGGAGGCTCTTACAATGAGCAGTTCTTC. Amino acid sequence: CASSLVSGGSYNEQFF.

The chain recombines TRBV19 with TRBJ1-1; TRBD1 matches at 11 bases. The CDR3 has 14 amino acids. Germline CDR1 reads LNHDA; CDR2 reads SQIVND (reference sequence). V shed 5 bases, J shed 5 bases, and the junction held 4 bases outside the gene matches. CDR3 residues: CASSSGTGGTEAFF. The CDR3 nucleotides read TGTGCCAGTAGTTCTGGGACAGGGGGGACTGAAGCTTTCTTT.

Comment on this clone: Distinct nucleotide sequences in the sample also encode this CDR3. The chain recombines TRBV7-2 with TRBJ2-5, with D possibly matching TRBD1 (6 bases). The length of the CDR3 is 14 residues. V shed 1 base and J shed 5 bases, with 11 bases lying between them. Germline CDR1 reads SGHTA; CDR2 reads FQGNSA. The CDR3 sequence: CASSLGGGWETQYF. The CDR3 DNA is TGTGCCAGCAGCTTAGGAGGGGGATGGGAGACCCAGTACTTC.

The rearrangement joins TRBV4-2 to TRBJ1-1; 8 nucleotides align to TRBD1. CDR3 length equals 16 residues. Germline V lookup: CDR1 LGHNA, CDR2 YNFKEQ. The junction had 14 bases not matched to a gene; V was cut back by 0 bases and J by 11 bases. CDR3 in amino acids: CASSQDTPLDRASAFF. CDR3 DNA: TGTGCCAGCAGCCAAGATACCCCTTTGGACAGGGCTAGCGCTTTCTTT.

This sequence joins TRBV28 and TRBJ2-7; TRBD1 aligns across 11 bases. CDR3 length: 17 residues. Losses at the gene ends were 2 bases for V and 5 bases for J; bases not matched to a gene: 11. Germline CDR1 and CDR2: MDHEN and SYDVKM. CDR3 sequence reads: CASSLSKVWGQGDEQYF. The CDR3 DNA follows: TGTGCCAGCAGTTTAAGCAAAGTCTGGGGACAGGGGGACGAGCAGTACTTC.

In its sample, this clone was seen a few times. The CDR3 DNA reads TGTGCCAGCAGTTCCTCCGGTTTGAGCTCCTACGAGCAGTACTTC. As protein: CASSSSGLSSYEQYF. This chain connects TRBV28 to TRBJ2-7; D not certain. This CDR3 region has 15 residues. The V and J ends lost 4 bases and 0 bases respectively, with 13 bases between them. The germline CDR1 and CDR2 sequences are MDHEN and SYDVKM.

The chain has TRBV9 and TRBJ2-7; TRBD1 matches at 7 bases. There are 16 residues in the CDR3. CDR1 SGDLS and CDR2 YYNGEE come from the germline V gene. V lost 0 bases to trimming and J lost 0 bases; unmatched junction nucleotides: 6. CDR3 region: CASSVGRGSVSYEQYF. The DNA for the CDR3 is TGTGCCAGCAGCGTAGGCAGGGGGAGCGTCTCCTACGAGCAGTACTTC.

V and J are TRBV18 and TRBJ2-3; TRBD1 matches at 7 bases. The germline gives CDR1 KGHSH, CDR2 LQKENI. Unmatched junction bases numbered 10, after V lost 2 bases and J lost 2 bases. This CDR3 spans 17 amino acids. CDR3 nucleotide sequence: TGTGCCAGCTCACCAACTCTTGACAGGGCGTACACAGATACGCAGTATTTT. Protein product: CASSPTLDRAYTDTQYF.

The V gene is TRBV18, the J gene TRBJ2-1, with 7 bases aligning to TRBD2. The CDR3 length is 15 residues. Germline lookup yields CDR1 KGHSH and CDR2 LQKENI. Trimming removed 8 bases from V and 6 bases from J; junction bases left unmatched: 13. The CDR3 sequence: CASHGSGAPGNEQFF. Here the CDR3 DNA reads TGTGCCAGCCACGGGAGCGGGGCCCCCGGCAATGAGCAGTTCTTC. The full variable domain, rest sourced from reference TRBV18 and TRBJ2-1, is NAGVMQNPRHLVRRRGQEARLRCSPMKGHSHVYWYRQLPEEGLKFMVYLQKENIIDESGMPKERFSAEFPKEGPSILRIQQVVRGDSAAYFCASHGSGAPGNEQFFGPGTRLTVL.

The rearrangement joins TRBV9 to TRBJ2-1; TRBD2 might be the D (6 bases). The germline CDR1 and CDR2 sequences are SGDLS and YYNGEE. The CDR3 is 14 amino acids. V shed 3 bases and J shed 6 bases, with 13 bases lying between them. This CDR3 is CASSALTSPNEQFF. In DNA, the CDR3 is TGTGCCAGCAGCGCCTTGACTAGTCCCAATGAGCAGTTCTTC.

The chain combines TRBV7-9 with TRBJ2-1; 11 bases map to TRBD1. This CDR3 contains 15 residues. The trim removed 6 bases at V and 8 bases at J, leaving 9 bases unmatched. Germline CDR1 and CDR2: SEHNR and FQNEAQ (reference sequence). Here the CDR3 DNA reads TGTGCCAGCAGTTCACCGGGACAGGGGGACTATGAGCAGTTCTTC. Residues: CASSSPGQGDYEQFF.

The chain links TRBV27 to TRBJ2-1; 7 nucleotides agree with TRBD1. This CDR3 has 14 amino acids. The germline CDR1 and CDR2 sequences are MNHEY and SMNVEV (reference sequence). The trim removed 2 bases at V and 6 bases at J, leaving 4 bases unmatched. The CDR3 bases are TGTGCCAGCAGTTTACACAGGGGTGTCAATGAGCAGTTCTTC. Translation gives CASSLHRGVNEQFF.

The genes are TRBV29-1 and TRBJ2-7; D is uncertain. Germline CDR1 and CDR2: SQVTM and ANQGSEA. Trimming removed 4 bases from V and 2 bases from J, with 12 bases in between. The CDR3 spans 13 residues. The CDR3 here is CSVGFSYPYEQYF. The CDR3 nucleotides read TGCAGCGTTGGCTTTAGTTACCCCTACGAGCAGTACTTC.

The chain recombines TRBV25-1 with TRBJ2-1; TRBD2 agrees at 15 bases. The V segment lost 3 bases and the J segment 7 bases; nucleotides outside the gene matches: 4. The V gene's germline CDR1 is MGHDK and CDR2 SYGVNS. The CDR3 runs 16 residues. CDR3 DNA sequence: TGTGCCAGCAGTGATGGGACTAGCGGGAGGAGGAATGAGCAGTTCTTC. Amino acids: CASSDGTSGRRNEQFF.

The chain employs TRBV6-5 and TRBJ1-2, with 11 bases fitting TRBD1. V shed 6 bases and J 2 bases; nucleotides not matched to a gene: 5. The CDR3 has 15 residues. Germline loops: CDR1 MNHEY, CDR2 SVGAGI. CDR3: CASRAGTGGNYGYTF. In nucleotides, the CDR3 is TGTGCCAGCAGAGCCGGGACAGGGGGAAACTATGGCTACACCTTC.

The chain couples TRBV7-9 to TRBJ1-5; D gene uncertain. Germline loops: CDR1 SEHNR, CDR2 FQNEAQ (reference sequence). The CDR3 loop spans 16 amino acids. With 5 bases removed from V and 5 bases from J, the gap between germline ends came to 19 bases. This CDR3 reads CASSDDRGGRHQPQHF. In DNA form, the CDR3 reads TGTGCCAGCAGCGATGACCGGGGAGGAAGGCATCAGCCCCAGCATTTT.

V usage is TRBV28 and J usage is TRBJ2-7, with TRBD2 matching 8 bases. The CDR3 is made up of 17 amino acids. V dropped 3 bases and J dropped 6; count of bases not matched to a gene: 16. Germline assignment: CDR1 MDHEN and CDR2 SYDVKM. The CDR3 region has the DNA TGTGCCAGCAGTTTCTTGGTTTTGGACGGGAGGGGCGGCGAGCAGTACTTC. This encodes CASSFLVLDGRGGEQYF.

The V call is TRBV27, the J call TRBJ2-7, with 8 positions matching TRBD2. This CDR3 has 10 amino acids. Germline CDR1 is MNHEY and CDR2 is SMNVEV (reference sequence). V was clipped by 10 bases and J by 6 bases; unmatched bases: 2. The CDR3 nucleotides read TGTGCCACAGCGGGGGCCGAGCAGTACTTC. Translation gives CATAGAEQYF.